This T cell receptor beta chain was sequenced in a study of blood T cell repertoires in COVID-19. Study-level background: PBMCs, B-cell-depleted T cells, or T cells provided the cDNA or gDNA that made up the material.

Data came from immunoSEQ multiplex PCR; TCRdb stores just in-frame clones and leaves some out. The data show 300,000 to 450,000 clones, more than 70% seen once. Trimming pared 0 bases from V and 2 bases from J, leaving 10 bases between. The CDR3 runs to 15 residues. Germline V gene sequence: CDR1 SGDLS, CDR2 YYNGEE. Two negative PCRs, clearance, or symptom resolution were required of recovered Cohort 3 donors. This sequence was found in a woman under 30 who had recovered from COVID-19. This chain links TRBV9 with TRBJ2-3; possible D gene TRBD2, 6 bases. Sequencing was done on a sample of PBMCs or T cells enriched from blood (not recorded which). CDR3 nucleotides: TGTGCCAGCAGCGTAGAGGCGGGGCACACAGATACGCAGTATTTT. Amino acids: CASSVEAGHTDTQYF.